The 20 T cell receptor beta chains listed next were all sequenced from one sample in a study of CD8+ T cells in alopecia areata (dated by TCRdb to the late 2010s). The meaning of the sample's time point label: about four weeks on oral tofacitinib. The label giving this sample's treatment or condition can be read as: oral pan-JAK inhibitor, 5-10 mg twice daily. Library prep was done by the immunoSEQ multiplex PCR assay. RNA was extracted from all samples and reverse transcribed into cDNA as template for TCR sequencing. TCRdb stores this immuneACCESS table with in-frame sequences only. Part of the clones is absent; in the studies checked, under half of the shortfall reflects unresolved V genes, and no reason is known for the rest. The sample data list 200,000 to 250,000 clones, and 50% to 70% of these were observed just once. The ten top clones hold 1.6% of the sample. The specimen was CD4+ T cells sorted from blood, collected at week 4, from a patient treated with tofacitinib. The receptors derive from a human donor with alopecia areata.

Only a few counts were recorded for this clone. V usage is TRBV7-2 and J usage is TRBJ1-1; D call uncertain. The CDR3 sequence is 11 residues long. In germline, CDR1 is SGHTA, CDR2 FQGNSA. V was clipped by 5 bases and J by 6 bases, with 7 bases between them. The CDR3 loop is CASSRTPEAFF. The CDR3 bases are TGTGCCAGCAGCCGAACCCCTGAAGCTTTCTTT.

The chain employs TRBV30 and TRBJ1-5; 7 bases fit TRBD1. Germline V gives CDR1 GTSNPN, CDR2 SVGIG (reference sequence). The CDR3 is 13 amino acids. V was pared by 1 base and J by 7 bases, with 4 bases of the junction left unmatched. The CDR3 is CAWSGDSLQPQHF. The CDR3 DNA follows: TGTGCCTGGAGTGGGGACAGTCTCCAGCCCCAGCATTTT.

Here the CDR3 DNA reads TGTGCCAGCAGTTTATATGGGGGCGGCCTGAGCAATCAGCCCCAGCATTTT. Its translation is CASSLYGGGLSNQPQHF. This chain uses TRBV27 with TRBJ1-5, with a weak D call TRBD1 (6 bases). The CDR3 sequence is 17 residues long. The germline V gene has CDR1 MNHEY and CDR2 SMNVEV (reference sequence). The V end was cut by 1 base, the J end by 1 base, with 14 bases between.

Of note for this clone: Other DNA sequences in the same sample also yield this CDR3. The chain recombines TRBV5-6 with TRBJ1-4, with D maybe TRBD1 (6 bases). The V gene's germline CDR1 is SGHDT and CDR2 YYEEEE. The CDR3 extends over 14 amino acids. V lost 4 bases and J 5 bases, leaving 12 bases between the germline ends. The CDR3 DNA reads as TGTGCCAGCAGCCTCGACAGGAGAAATGAAAAACTGTTTTTT. Its protein is CASSLDRRNEKLFF.

On this clone: An end of the junction does not agree with germline; a read error may underlie this. For the CDR3, the DNA is TGTGCCAGCAGATCTGCGGGGGATCCTGGTGCCAACGTCCTGACTTTC. This encodes CASRSAGDPGANVLTF. This rearrangement joins TRBV25-1 to TRBJ2-6, with 7 positions matching TRBD2. Germline V lookup: CDR1 MGHDK, CDR2 SYGVNS. This CDR3 region has 16 residues.

This clone was detected only a few times. This chain joins TRBV10-3 and TRBJ2-7; 8 nucleotides align to TRBD1. V dropped 11 bases and J dropped 6; count of bases not matched to a gene: 18. Germline V lookup: CDR1 ENHRY, CDR2 SYGVKD. The CDR3 covers 15 residues. CDR3 sequence reads: CAAERRQGAFSEQYF. CDR3 DNA: TGTGCCGCTGAAAGGAGGCAGGGGGCTTTTAGCGAGCAGTACTTC.

The rearrangement links TRBV30 to TRBJ2-3; 9 bases are a match to TRBD1. V trimming: 6 bases; J trimming: 5 bases; junction bases outside the gene matches: 9. The CDR3 runs 14 residues. The germline CDR1 and CDR2 sequences are GTSNPN and SVGIG (reference sequence). CDR3 DNA: TGTGCCTGTGCCGGACAGGGGAAGAAAGATACGCAGTATTTT. Its protein product is CACAGQGKKDTQYF.

A few counts support this clone. This rearrangement joins TRBV6-6 to TRBJ1-6; D is uncertain. The CDR3 has 15 residues. The V end was cut by 6 bases, the J end by 0 bases, with 9 bases between. Per the germline V gene, CDR1 is MNHNY and CDR2 is SVGAGI (reference sequence). This CDR3 is CASRAAFSYNSPLHF. Here the CDR3 DNA reads TGTGCCAGCAGAGCAGCCTTCTCCTATAATTCACCCCTCCACTTT.

This chain uses TRBV25-1 with TRBJ1-6, with a possible D match to TRBD1 (5 bases). Trimming stripped 1 base from V and 9 bases from J, with 13 bases between. This CDR3 has 15 residues. Germline-derived CDR1 and CDR2 are MGHDK and SYGVNS. CDR3 DNA: TGTGCCAGCAGTGAATTCGGTGGGGCGGGTTCACCCCTCCACTTT. Protein product: CASSEFGGAGSPLHF.

This clone was seen a few times. The gene calls are TRBV30 and TRBJ1-1, with 7 bases identical to TRBD1. CDR3 length: 13 residues. V shed 3 bases and J 0 bases; nucleotides not matched to a gene: 1. CDR1 GTSNPN and CDR2 SVGIG come from the germline V gene (reference sequence). The chain's CDR3 is CAWRTGMNTEAFF. CDR3 DNA sequence: TGTGCCTGGAGGACAGGGATGAACACTGAAGCTTTCTTT.

The J gene is TRBJ1-6, the V gene TRBV25-1; the D gene is possibly TRBD1 (6 bases). The germline V and J ends were trimmed by 4 bases and 9 bases, with 10 bases remaining between them. The CDR3 spans 13 residues. Germline assignment: CDR1 MGHDK and CDR2 SYGVNS. CDR3 nucleotide sequence: TGTGCCAGCAGTGGGACAGCCGGTTCACCCCTCCACTTT. Protein: CASSGTAGSPLHF.

In regard to this clone: This may come from a read error, since a much larger clone is one base off. The chain joins TRBV7-2 to TRBJ1-4; D uncertain. Germline V gene lookup returns CDR1 SGHTA and CDR2 FQGNSA. This CDR3 region has 13 residues. V lost 5 bases, J lost 0 bases, and 4 bases lay in between. The CDR3 nucleotides read TGTGCCAGCAGCAGAACAACTAATGAAAAACTGTTTTTT. Amino acids: CASSRTTNEKLFF.

This clone was seen more than once but under ten times. V usage is TRBV6-6 and J usage is TRBJ2-7, with no clear D. This CDR3 region has 12 residues. Germline CDR1 reads MNHNY; CDR2 reads SVGAGI (reference sequence). Trimming took off 2 bases at V and 6 bases at J, with 8 bases between the two ends. CDR3 region: CASSYGRPEQYF. DNA of the CDR3: TGTGCCAGCAGTTACGGCAGGCCCGAGCAGTACTTC.

V gene TRBV30 combines with J gene TRBJ2-6, with TRBD1 identical over 9 bases. The CDR3 is 15 amino acids. The germline V gene has CDR1 GTSNPN and CDR2 SVGIG (reference sequence). With 5 bases clipped from V and 3 bases from J, the junction kept 5 bases outside the gene matches. The CDR3 protein is CAWRQGVYGANVLTF. The CDR3 DNA reads as TGTGCCTGGCGACAGGGGGTTTATGGGGCCAACGTCCTGACTTTC.

V gene TRBV30 combines with J gene TRBJ1-2; no clear D gene. The V end was cut by 7 bases, the J end by 1 base, with 10 bases between. Germline V gene data show CDR1 as GTSNPN and CDR2 as SVGIG (reference sequence). The CDR3 sequence is 12 residues long. The CDR3 DNA sequence: TGTGCCTCCGCTACTATTAACTATGGCTACACCTTC. This encodes CASATINYGYTF. The variable domain in full, with the rest retrieved from reference TRBV30 and TRBJ1-2, is SQTIHQWPATLVQPVGSPLSLECTVEGTSNPNLYWYRQAAGRGLQLLFYSVGIGQISSEVPQNLSASRPQDRQFILSSKKLLLSDSGFYLCASATINYGYTFGSGTRLTVV.

This clone has a handful of counts. The chain is built from TRBV29-1 and TRBJ2-7, with D perhaps TRBD2 (5 bases). Germline-derived CDR1 and CDR2 are SQVTM and ANQGSEA. The V and J ends lost 3 bases and 3 bases respectively, with 12 bases between them. The length of the CDR3 is 13 residues. For the CDR3, the DNA is TGCAGCGTTGAGTCGCCGGGGAGCTACGAGCAGTACTTC. Its protein product is CSVESPGSYEQYF.

This clone turned up a few times. Other nucleotide sequences in the sample specify the same CDR3. J is TRBJ1-2 and V is TRBV7-2; D call uncertain. Germline assignment: CDR1 SGHTA and CDR2 FQGNSA. CDR3 size: 12 residues. The ends were cut back, 1 base at V and 5 bases at J, with 5 bases in the middle. The CDR3 DNA reads TGTGCCAGCAGCTTAGTTGGGTATGGCTACACCTTC. Amino acids: CASSLVGYGYTF.

This clone was counted between two and nine times. The chain uses TRBV7-8 and TRBJ2-1; 9 nucleotides align to TRBD2. With V trimmed by 1 base and J by 2 bases, 3 bases remained unmatched. Germline CDR1 and CDR2: SGHVS and FQNEAQ. This CDR3 has 16 residues. The CDR3 DNA reads TGTGCCAGCAGCTTAGAGGCGGGGGGGGCCTACAATGAGCAGTTCTTC. It translates to CASSLEAGGAYNEQFF.

This clone was found once. The chain links TRBV7-3 to TRBJ2-3; D may be TRBD1 (6 bases). The CDR3 consists of 14 residues. The germline V and J ends were trimmed by 5 bases and 3 bases, with 12 bases remaining between them. CDR1 and CDR2 (germline): SGHTA, FQGTGA. This CDR3 reads CASSRQDRTDTQYF. Written as DNA, the CDR3 is TGTGCCAGCAGCCGACAGGACCGAACAGATACGCAGTATTTT.

CDR3 amino acids: CASSVEPVDTDTQYF. CDR3 DNA: TGTGCCAGCAGCGTAGAGCCTGTTGACACAGATACGCAGTATTTT. The V gene is TRBV9, the J gene TRBJ2-3; D remains unclear. The germline V gene has CDR1 SGDLS and CDR2 YYNGEE. Trimming left V 0 bases short and J 2 bases short, with 10 bases between. CDR3 length: 15 amino acids.